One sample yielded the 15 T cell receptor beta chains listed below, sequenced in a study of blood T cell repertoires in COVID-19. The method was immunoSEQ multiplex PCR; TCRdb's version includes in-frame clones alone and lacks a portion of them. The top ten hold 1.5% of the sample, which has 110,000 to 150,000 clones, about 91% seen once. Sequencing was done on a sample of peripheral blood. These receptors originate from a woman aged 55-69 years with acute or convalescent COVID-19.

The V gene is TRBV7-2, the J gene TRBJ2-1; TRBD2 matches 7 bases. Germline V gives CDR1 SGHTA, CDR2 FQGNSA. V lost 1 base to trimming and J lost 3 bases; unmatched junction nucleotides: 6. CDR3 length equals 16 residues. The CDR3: CASSLVGGGYYNEQFF. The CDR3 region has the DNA TGTGCCAGCAGCTTAGTGGGCGGGGGTTACTACAATGAGCAGTTCTTC.

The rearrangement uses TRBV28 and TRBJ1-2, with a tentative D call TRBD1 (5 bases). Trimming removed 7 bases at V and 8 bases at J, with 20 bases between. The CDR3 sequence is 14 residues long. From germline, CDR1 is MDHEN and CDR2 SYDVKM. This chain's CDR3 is CASMAGPGIGGYTF. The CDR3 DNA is TGTGCCAGCATGGCGGGGCCGGGTATAGGAGGCTACACCTTC.

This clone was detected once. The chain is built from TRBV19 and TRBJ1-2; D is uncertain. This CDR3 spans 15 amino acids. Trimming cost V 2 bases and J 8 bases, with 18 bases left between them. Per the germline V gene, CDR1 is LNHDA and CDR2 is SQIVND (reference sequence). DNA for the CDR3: TGTGCCAGTAGTATATCCTCCCTTGGCGGACTGGGCTACACCTTC. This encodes CASSISSLGGLGYTF.

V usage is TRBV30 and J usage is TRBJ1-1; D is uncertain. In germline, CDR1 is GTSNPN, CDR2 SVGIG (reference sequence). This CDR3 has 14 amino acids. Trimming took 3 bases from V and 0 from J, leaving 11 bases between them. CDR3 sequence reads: CAWSPQFMNTEAFF. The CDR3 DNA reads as TGTGCCTGGAGCCCCCAATTCATGAACACTGAAGCTTTCTTT.

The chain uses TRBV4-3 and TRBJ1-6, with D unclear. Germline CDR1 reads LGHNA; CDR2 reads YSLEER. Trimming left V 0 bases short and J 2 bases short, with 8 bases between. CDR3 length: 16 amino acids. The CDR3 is CASSQDGRPYNSPLHF. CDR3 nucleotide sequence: TGCGCCAGCAGCCAAGATGGGCGACCCTATAATTCACCCCTCCACTTT.

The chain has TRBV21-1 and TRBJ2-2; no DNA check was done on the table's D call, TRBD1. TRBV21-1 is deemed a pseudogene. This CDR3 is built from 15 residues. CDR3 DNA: TGTGCCAGCAGCAAGGCAGGGGGCAGGACCGGGGAGCTGTTTTTT. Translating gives CASSKAGGRTGELFF.

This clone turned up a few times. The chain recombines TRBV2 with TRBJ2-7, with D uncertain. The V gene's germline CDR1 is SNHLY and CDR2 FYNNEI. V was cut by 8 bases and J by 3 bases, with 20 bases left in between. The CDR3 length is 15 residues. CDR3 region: CASAPEPGMGYEQYF. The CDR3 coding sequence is TGTGCCAGCGCCCCCGAGCCAGGTATGGGCTACGAGCAGTACTTC.

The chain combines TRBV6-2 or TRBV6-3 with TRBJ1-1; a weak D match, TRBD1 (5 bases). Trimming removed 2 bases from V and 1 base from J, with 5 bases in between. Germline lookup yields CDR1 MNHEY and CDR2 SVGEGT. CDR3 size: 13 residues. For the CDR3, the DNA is TGTGCCAGCAGTTACCAGGGGAACACTGAAGCTTTCTTT. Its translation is CASSYQGNTEAFF.

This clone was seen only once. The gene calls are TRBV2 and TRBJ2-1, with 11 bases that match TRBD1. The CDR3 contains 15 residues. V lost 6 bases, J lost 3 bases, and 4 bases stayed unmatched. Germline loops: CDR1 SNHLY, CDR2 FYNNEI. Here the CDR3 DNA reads TGTGCCAGCAGACCCGGGACAGGGGGCTACAATGAGCAGTTCTTC. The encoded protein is CASRPGTGGYNEQFF.

The DNA for the CDR3 is TGCAGTGCTAGTCATATAGCCGGGACAGGGGCGAATCAGCCCCAGCATTTT. Translating gives CSASHIAGTGANQPQHF. This chain connects TRBV20-1 to TRBJ1-5; TRBD1 matches 10 bases. J was trimmed by 4 bases and V by 3 bases; bases with no gene match: 12. Per germline, CDR1 DFQATT and CDR2 SNEGSKA (reference sequence). The CDR3 sequence is 17 residues long.

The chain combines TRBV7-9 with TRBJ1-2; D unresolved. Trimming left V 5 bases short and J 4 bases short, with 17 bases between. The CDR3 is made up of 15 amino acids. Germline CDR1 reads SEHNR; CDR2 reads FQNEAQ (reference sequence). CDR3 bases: TGTGCCAGCAGCCCGACGGGAGGGTCCCTCTATGGCTACACCTTC. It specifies CASSPTGGSLYGYTF.

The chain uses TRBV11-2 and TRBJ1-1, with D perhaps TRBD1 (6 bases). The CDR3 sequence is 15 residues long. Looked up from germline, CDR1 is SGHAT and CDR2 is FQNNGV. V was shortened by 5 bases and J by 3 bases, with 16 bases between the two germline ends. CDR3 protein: CASSTIRGAHTEAFF. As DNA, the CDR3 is TGTGCCAGCAGCACCATCCGGGGGGCTCACACTGAAGCTTTCTTT.

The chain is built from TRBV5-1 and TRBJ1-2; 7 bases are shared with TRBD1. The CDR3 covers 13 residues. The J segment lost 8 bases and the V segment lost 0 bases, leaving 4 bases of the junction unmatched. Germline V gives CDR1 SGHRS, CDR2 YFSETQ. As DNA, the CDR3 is TGCGCCAGCAGCTTGGGACAGGGAAACGGCTACACCTTC. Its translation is CASSLGQGNGYTF.

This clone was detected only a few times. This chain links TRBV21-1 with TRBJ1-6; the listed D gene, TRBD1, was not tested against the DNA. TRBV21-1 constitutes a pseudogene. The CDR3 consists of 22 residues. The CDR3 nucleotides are TGTGCCAGCAGCAAAGATATTGGGAGCAGGGGGATCCCCTACACCTATAATTCACCCCTCCACTTT. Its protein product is CASSKDIGSRGIPYTYNSPLHF.

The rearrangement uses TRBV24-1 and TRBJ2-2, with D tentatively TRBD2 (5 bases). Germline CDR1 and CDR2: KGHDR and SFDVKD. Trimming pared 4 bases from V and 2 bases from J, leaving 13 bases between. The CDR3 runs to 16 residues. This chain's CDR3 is CATSDPPRTNTGELFF. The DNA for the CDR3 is TGTGCCACCAGTGACCCTCCGAGGACTAACACCGGGGAGCTGTTTTTT.